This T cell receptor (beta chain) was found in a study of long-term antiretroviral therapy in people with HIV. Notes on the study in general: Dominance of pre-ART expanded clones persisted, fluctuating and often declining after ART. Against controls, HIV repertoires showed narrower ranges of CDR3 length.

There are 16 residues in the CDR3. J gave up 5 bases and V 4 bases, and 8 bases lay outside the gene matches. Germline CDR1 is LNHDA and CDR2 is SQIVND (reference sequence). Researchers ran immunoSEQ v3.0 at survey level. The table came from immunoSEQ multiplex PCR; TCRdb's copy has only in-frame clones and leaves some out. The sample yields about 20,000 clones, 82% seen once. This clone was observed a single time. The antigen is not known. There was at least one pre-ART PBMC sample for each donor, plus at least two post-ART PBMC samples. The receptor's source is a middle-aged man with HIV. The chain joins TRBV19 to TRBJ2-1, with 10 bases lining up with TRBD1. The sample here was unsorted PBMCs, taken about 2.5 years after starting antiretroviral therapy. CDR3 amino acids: CASSTAGTGVHNEQFF. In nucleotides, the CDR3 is TGTGCCAGTAGTACCGCCGGGACAGGGGTGCACAATGAGCAGTTCTTC.